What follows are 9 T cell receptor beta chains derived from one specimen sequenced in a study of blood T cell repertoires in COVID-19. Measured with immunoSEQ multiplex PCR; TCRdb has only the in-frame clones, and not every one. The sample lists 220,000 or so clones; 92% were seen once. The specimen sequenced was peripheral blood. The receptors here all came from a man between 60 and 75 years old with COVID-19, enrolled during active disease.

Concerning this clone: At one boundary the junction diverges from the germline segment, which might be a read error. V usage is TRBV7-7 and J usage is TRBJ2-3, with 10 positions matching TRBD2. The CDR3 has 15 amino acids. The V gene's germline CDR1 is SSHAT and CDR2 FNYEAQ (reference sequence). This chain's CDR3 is CASSLASGSRDTQYF. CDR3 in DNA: TGTGCTAGCAGCCTCGCTAGCGGGAGTAGGGATACGCAGTATTTT.

CDR3 bases: TGTGCCAGTAGCCGAAGTCCGGGGATAAGCTCCTACGAGCAGTACTTC. Protein sequence: CASSRSPGISSYEQYF. The rearrangement joins TRBV19 to TRBJ2-7, with D maybe TRBD2 (5 bases). V lost 6 bases and J lost 0, with 18 bases in between. The CDR3 is 16 residues long. Germline CDR1 reads LNHDA; CDR2 reads SQIVND (reference sequence).

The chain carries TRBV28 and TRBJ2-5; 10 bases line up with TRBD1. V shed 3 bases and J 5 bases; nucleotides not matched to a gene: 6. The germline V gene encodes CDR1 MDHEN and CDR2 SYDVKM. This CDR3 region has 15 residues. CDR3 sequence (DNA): TGTGCCAGCAGTTTGCTGGGGACAGGGGTGGAGACCCAGTACTTC. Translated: CASSLLGTGVETQYF.

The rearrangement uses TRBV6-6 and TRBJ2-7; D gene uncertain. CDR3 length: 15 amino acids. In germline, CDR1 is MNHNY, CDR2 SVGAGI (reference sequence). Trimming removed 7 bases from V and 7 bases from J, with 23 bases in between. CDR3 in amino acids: CASTPGASRSREQYF. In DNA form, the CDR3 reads TGTGCCAGCACCCCTGGAGCTAGTAGGTCGAGGGAGCAGTACTTC.

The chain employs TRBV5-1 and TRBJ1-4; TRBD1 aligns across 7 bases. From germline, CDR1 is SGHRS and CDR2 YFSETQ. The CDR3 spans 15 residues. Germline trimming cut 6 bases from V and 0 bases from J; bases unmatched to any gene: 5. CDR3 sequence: CASTETGATNEKLFF. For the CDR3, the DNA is TGCGCCAGCACCGAAACAGGGGCAACTAATGAAAAACTGTTTTTT. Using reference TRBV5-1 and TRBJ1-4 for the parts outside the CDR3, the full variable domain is KAGVTQTPRYLIKTRGQQVTLSCSPISGHRSVSWYQQTPGQGLQFLFEYFSETQRNKGNFPGRFSGRQFSNSRSEMNVSTLELGDSALYLCASTETGATNEKLFFGSGTQLSVL.

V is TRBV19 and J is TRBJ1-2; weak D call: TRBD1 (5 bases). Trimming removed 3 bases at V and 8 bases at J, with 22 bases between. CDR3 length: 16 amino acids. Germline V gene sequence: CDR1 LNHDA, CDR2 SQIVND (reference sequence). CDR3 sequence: CASSMVGDGGSRGYTF. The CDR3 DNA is TGTGCCAGTAGTATGGTTGGGGACGGAGGGAGCAGGGGCTACACCTTC.

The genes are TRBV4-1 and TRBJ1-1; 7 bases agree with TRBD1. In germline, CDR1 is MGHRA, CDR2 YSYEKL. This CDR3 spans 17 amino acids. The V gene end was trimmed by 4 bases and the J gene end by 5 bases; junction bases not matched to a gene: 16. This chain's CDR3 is CASSLSLAATGLTEAFF. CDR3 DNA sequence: TGCGCCAGCAGCCTCTCACTGGCCGCGACAGGGCTAACTGAAGCTTTCTTT.

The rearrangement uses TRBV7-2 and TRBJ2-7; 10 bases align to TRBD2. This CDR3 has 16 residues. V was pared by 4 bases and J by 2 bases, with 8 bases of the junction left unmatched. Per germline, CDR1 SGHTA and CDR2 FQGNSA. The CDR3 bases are TGTGCCAGCAGCTCGGCATCTAGCGGGAGTCCCTACGAGCAGTACTTC. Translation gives CASSSASSGSPYEQYF.

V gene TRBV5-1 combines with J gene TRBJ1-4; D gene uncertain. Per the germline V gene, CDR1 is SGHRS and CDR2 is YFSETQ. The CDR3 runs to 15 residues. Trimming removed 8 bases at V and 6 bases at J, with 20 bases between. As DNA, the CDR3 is TGCGCCAGTTCCTCTCGGCCGTCGGGAGATGAAAAACTGTTTTTT. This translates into CASSSRPSGDEKLFF.